The 29 T cell receptor beta chains listed next were all sequenced from one sample in a study of cytomegalovirus exposure and HLA in healthy donors. The PCR used 60 Vbeta and 13 Jbeta primers. TCRdb's table, derived via immunoSEQ multiplex PCR, lists solely in-frame clones and lacks some. Of 130,000 or so clones in the sample, approximately 78% were seen once. What was sequenced was PBMCs. Receptors were obtained from a woman aged 50 to 60 in good health and CMV-seropositive.

This chain links TRBV2 with TRBJ1-2; unclear D gene. CDR3 length equals 15 residues. From germline, CDR1 is SNHLY and CDR2 FYNNEI. The V and J ends lost 3 bases and 4 bases respectively, with 15 bases between them. The CDR3, as DNA: TGTGCCAGCAGTGATTTTCGGGTCGGCGGCTATGGCTACACCTTC. Protein product: CASSDFRVGGYGYTF.

V gene TRBV7-9 combines with J gene TRBJ2-2, with TRBD1 as a possible D gene (5 bases). Germline V gene data show CDR1 as SEHNR and CDR2 as FQNEAQ (reference sequence). The CDR3 runs to 13 residues. Trimming shortened V by 3 bases and J by 3 bases, and 5 bases separated the two germline ends. Written as DNA, the CDR3 is TGTGCCAGCAGCTTGACAGACACCGGGGAGCTGTTTTTT. It yields the protein CASSLTDTGELFF.

The J gene is TRBJ2-2, the V gene TRBV6-5; D is possibly TRBD1 (5 bases). V was trimmed by 7 bases and J by 4 bases, leaving 13 bases between them. This CDR3 has 14 residues. The germline CDR1 and CDR2 sequences are MNHEY and SVGAGI. CDR3 amino acids: CASKQGWGTGELFF. The DNA for the CDR3 is TGTGCCAGCAAGCAGGGTTGGGGCACCGGGGAGCTGTTTTTT.

The sample holds one count of this clone. The V gene is TRBV19, the J gene TRBJ2-5, with TRBD2 matching over 7 bases. Losses at the gene ends were 2 bases for V and 4 bases for J; bases not matched to a gene: 4. Per the germline V gene, CDR1 is LNHDA and CDR2 is SQIVND (reference sequence). The length of the CDR3 is 14 residues. DNA of the CDR3: TGTGCCAGTAGTATACGAGGGAGGGGAGAGACCCAGTACTTC. This translates into CASSIRGRGETQYF.

This rearrangement joins TRBV28 to TRBJ1-1; D gene uncertain. The CDR3 is 15 residues long. Germline CDR1 MDHEN, CDR2 SYDVKM. Trimming removed 10 bases from V and 1 base from J, with 19 bases in between. DNA of the CDR3: TGTGCCACCAAAGGCGAGGGCGGGCAGAACACTGAAGCTTTCTTT. The encoded protein is CATKGEGGQNTEAFF.

V and J are TRBV7-8 and TRBJ2-1, with D tentatively TRBD1 (6 bases). Trimming left V 5 bases short and J 1 base short, with 12 bases between. Germline CDR1 reads SGHVS; CDR2 reads FQNEAQ. The CDR3 totals 15 residues. The CDR3 bases are TGTGCCAGCAGCGATTACAGGGAGTCCTACAATGAGCAGTTCTTC. Its translation: CASSDYRESYNEQFF.

The V call is TRBV4-3, the J call TRBJ2-3; weak D call: TRBD2 (6 bases). V lost 4 bases, J lost 5 bases, and 19 bases lay in between. The CDR3 totals 16 residues. Germline V lookup: CDR1 LGHNA, CDR2 YSLEER. The CDR3 loop reads CASSPRWNGGGDTQYF. The CDR3 region has the DNA TGCGCCAGCAGCCCCAGGTGGAACGGGGGAGGAGATACGCAGTATTTT.

Only one count was recorded for this clone. The chain employs TRBV28 and TRBJ2-5, with 9 bases that match TRBD1. The assigned J gene may be wrong: the sequence end matches TRBJ2-7 better. Germline CDR1 is MDHEN and CDR2 is SYDVKM. The CDR3 consists of 15 residues. The CDR3 protein is CASSHGGTGSYEQYF. The CDR3 nucleotides read TGTGCCAGCTCCCATGGCGGGACAGGGTCCTACGAGCAGTACTTC.

This sequence joins TRBV7-8 and TRBJ1-2, with D possibly being TRBD1 (5 bases). Germline-derived CDR1 and CDR2 are SGHVS and FQNEAQ. The ends were cut back, 1 base at V and 6 bases at J, with 12 bases in the middle. CDR3 length: 14 residues. CDR3 sequence reads: CASSLVEGRDGYTF. The DNA of the CDR3 is TGTGCCAGCAGCTTAGTGGAGGGGCGGGATGGCTACACCTTC. Full variable domain (outside the CDR3, taken from reference TRBV7-8 and TRBJ1-2): GAGVSQSPRYKVAKRGQDVALRCDPISGHVSLFWYQQALGQGPEFLTYFQNEAQLDKSGLPSDRFFAERPEGSVSTLKIQRTQQEDSAVYLCASSLVEGRDGYTFGSGTRLTVV.

The CDR3 nucleotides read TGTGCCAGCAGCTCCGGGACACAGGGGACTGGCTACACCTTC. This gives the protein CASSSGTQGTGYTF. The genes are TRBV7-9 and TRBJ1-2; TRBD1 matches at 7 bases. V lost 4 bases, J lost 7 bases, and 9 bases stayed unmatched. This CDR3 is 14 amino acids long. Per the germline V gene, CDR1 is SEHNR and CDR2 is FQNEAQ (reference sequence).

V is TRBV25-1 and J is TRBJ2-1; D may be TRBD1 (6 bases). The CDR3 loop spans 13 amino acids. Germline V gene lookup returns CDR1 MGHDK and CDR2 SYGVNS. Trimming removed 6 bases at V and 4 bases at J, with 10 bases between. CDR3 residues: CASSRQGYNEQFF. The CDR3 coding sequence is TGTGCCAGCAGCAGGCAGGGGTACAATGAGCAGTTCTTC.

This clone appeared a single time. V is TRBV7-2 and J is TRBJ1-2; D ambiguous. The CDR3 runs to 16 residues. Trimming removed 0 bases from V and 3 bases from J, with 14 bases in between. In germline, CDR1 is SGHTA, CDR2 FQGNSA. The CDR3 DNA sequence: TGTGCCAGCAGCTTAGCGGAGGGTGGGAGCTACTATGGCTACACCTTC. Its protein product is CASSLAEGGSYYGYTF.

V is TRBV7-9 and J is TRBJ2-5, with D possibly TRBD2 on 6 matching bases. V was shortened by 1 base and J by 5 bases, with 8 bases between the two germline ends. The CDR3 is 13 amino acids. CDR1 SEHNR and CDR2 FQNEAQ come from the germline V gene (reference sequence). The CDR3 here is CASSLVGGETQYF. For the CDR3, the DNA is TGTGCCAGCAGCTTAGTAGGAGGGGAGACCCAGTACTTC.

The table lists this clone with a count of one. The V and J genes are TRBV6-5 and TRBJ2-1; 7 bases align to TRBD2. Germline V gives CDR1 MNHEY, CDR2 SVGAGI. The CDR3 is made up of 14 amino acids. The V gene end was trimmed by 9 bases and the J gene end by 8 bases; junction bases not matched to a gene: 13. In DNA, the CDR3 is TGTGCCAGTGGGTGGCGGGAGTATTCGGATGAGCAGTTCTTC. As protein: CASGWREYSDEQFF.

The V call is TRBV7-3, the J call TRBJ1-2, with 12 bases lining up with TRBD1. This CDR3 comprises 15 residues. V was pared by 5 bases and J by 8 bases, with 9 bases of the junction left unmatched. CDR1 SGHTA and CDR2 FQGTGA come from the germline V gene. CDR3 in DNA: TGTGCCAGCAGCAGAACCGGGACAGGGGGCGGAGGCTACACCTTC. The encoded protein is CASSRTGTGGGGYTF.

This clone was detected once. V usage is TRBV5-1 and J usage is TRBJ2-7; TRBD2 is a possible D gene (6 bases). This CDR3 is built from 12 residues. Germline loops: CDR1 SGHRS, CDR2 YFSETQ. Trimming took off 7 bases at V and 2 bases at J, with 10 bases between the two ends. The CDR3 DNA sequence: TGCGCCAGCCGGAGGGAAACCTACGAGCAGTACTTC. Protein product: CASRRETYEQYF.

This rearrangement joins TRBV4-1 to TRBJ2-1; TRBD2 might be the D (5 bases). Between the trimmed V and J ends, which lost 4 bases and 4 bases, there was a span of 20 bases. This CDR3 contains 17 residues. Germline V CDR1 and CDR2: MGHRA, YSYEKL. The CDR3 DNA is TGCGCCAGCAGCCCGAGTCGAGGACTCCCTCGATACAATGAGCAGTTCTTC. Translated, it gives CASSPSRGLPRYNEQFF.

This rearrangement joins TRBV11-3 to TRBJ2-1; TRBD1 agrees at 7 bases. The CDR3 runs to 15 residues. CDR1 and CDR2 (germline): SGHNT, YENEEA. The V segment lost 4 bases and the J segment 4 bases; nucleotides outside the gene matches: 7. The CDR3 DNA follows: TGTGCCAGCAGCTCACTAACAGGGGAATACAATGAGCAGTTCTTC. Translated, it gives CASSSLTGEYNEQFF.

Details on this clone: The junction and the germline gene differ at one end; a read error may be behind it. The chain joins TRBV6-1 to TRBJ2-7; the D gene is possibly TRBD1 (6 bases). Germline CDR1 reads MNHNS; CDR2 reads SASEGT. This CDR3 comprises 15 residues. The DNA for the CDR3 is TGTGCCAGCAGTGAATTTTGGACAGAATTCTACGAGCAGTCCTTC. Its translation: CASSEFWTEFYEQSF.

This clone showed up just once. This rearrangement joins TRBV10-3 to TRBJ2-1, with D perhaps matching TRBD2 (6 bases). The CDR3 is made up of 13 amino acids. V shed 4 bases and J shed 5 bases, with 9 bases lying between them. Germline V gives CDR1 ENHRY, CDR2 SYGVKD. CDR3 region: CAISGGLNNEQFF. CDR3 bases: TGTGCCATCAGTGGGGGACTTAACAATGAGCAGTTCTTC.

The chain has TRBV7-2 and TRBJ2-7; tentative D call: TRBD2 (5 bases). Trimming removed 1 base from V and 2 bases from J, with 9 bases in between. The CDR3 runs to 14 residues. Looked up from germline, CDR1 is SGHTA and CDR2 is FQGNSA. The CDR3 sequence: CASSLDGGPYEQYF. The DNA of the CDR3 is TGTGCCAGCAGCTTAGATGGAGGCCCCTACGAGCAGTACTTC.

V and J are TRBV7-9 and TRBJ2-2; 13 bases line up with TRBD2. There are 16 residues in the CDR3. V dropped 3 bases and J dropped 6; count of bases not matched to a gene: 4. CDR1 and CDR2 (germline): SEHNR, FQNEAQ (reference sequence). The CDR3 DNA is TGTGCCAGCAGCTTTGGACTAGCGGGAGTTTCCGGGGAGCTGTTTTTT. It translates to CASSFGLAGVSGELFF.

V gene TRBV30 combines with J gene TRBJ2-7, with D maybe TRBD2 (5 bases). V was trimmed by 2 bases and J by 2 bases, leaving 13 bases between them. Germline assignment: CDR1 GTSNPN and CDR2 SVGIG (reference sequence). The CDR3 is 14 residues long. CDR3 loop: CAWSWENGPYEQYF. The CDR3 nucleotides are TGTGCCTGGAGTTGGGAGAATGGGCCCTACGAGCAGTACTTC.

The chain has TRBV5-1 and TRBJ1-6; 7 bases map to TRBD1. The CDR3 is 15 residues long. V shed 2 bases and J 7 bases; nucleotides not matched to a gene: 6. The germline V gene has CDR1 SGHRS and CDR2 YFSETQ. The CDR3: CASSFGDSRNSPLHF. In DNA, the CDR3 is TGCGCCAGCAGCTTTGGGGACAGCCGAAATTCACCCCTCCACTTT. The full variable domain, its missing parts supplied by reference TRBV5-1 and TRBJ1-6, is KAGVTQTPRYLIKTRGQQVTLSCSPISGHRSVSWYQQTPGQGLQFLFEYFSETQRNKGNFPGRFSGRQFSNSRSEMNVSTLELGDSALYLCASSFGDSRNSPLHFGNGTRLTVT.

The genes are TRBV14 and TRBJ1-1, with a possible D match to TRBD1 (6 bases). The CDR3 covers 13 residues. Germline loops: CDR1 SGHDN, CDR2 FVKESK. V was shortened by 4 bases and J by 4 bases, with 10 bases between the two germline ends. Written as DNA, the CDR3 is TGTGCCAGCAGCCCGTACAGGGCCACTGAAGCTTTCTTT. It codes for CASSPYRATEAFF.

This sequence joins TRBV18 and TRBJ1-4; D ambiguous. There are 15 residues in the CDR3. V lost 3 bases, J lost 3 bases, and 11 bases lay in between. Germline loops: CDR1 KGHSH, CDR2 LQKENI. CDR3 coding DNA: TGTGCCAGCTCACCCGTCAACTTCGCTAATGAAAAACTGTTTTTT. Its protein is CASSPVNFANEKLFF.

The chain combines TRBV27 with TRBJ2-3; D call uncertain. With 2 bases removed from V and 0 bases from J, the gap between germline ends came to 15 bases. Germline CDR1 and CDR2: MNHEY and SMNVEV (reference sequence). CDR3 length equals 17 residues. Here the CDR3 DNA reads TGTGCCAGCAGTTTACTTCGCTTCCAGGCTAGCACAGATACGCAGTATTTT. Protein: CASSLLRFQASTDTQYF.

The V call is TRBV1, the J call TRBJ2-7; TRBD2 is the table's D call and was not checked against the DNA. TRBV1 is a pseudogene segment. The CDR3 spans 18 residues. In DNA, the CDR3 is TGCACCAGCAGCCAAGATCGGGGGGGGGCAGGGTGGTCCTACGAGCAGTACTTC. Residues: CTSSQDRGGAGWSYEQYF.

V gene TRBV12-5 combines with J gene TRBJ2-2; TRBD2 might be the D (6 bases). The CDR3 extends over 14 amino acids. V was clipped by 6 bases and J by 4 bases, with 12 bases between them. Germline values: CDR1 LGHNT, CDR2 FRNRAP. The chain's CDR3 is CASGLSGGTGELFF. CDR3 nucleotides: TGTGCTAGTGGCCTATCCGGGGGCACCGGGGAGCTGTTTTTT.